This T cell receptor beta chain comes out of a study of T cell changes during pregnancy in multiple sclerosis. Assay used: immunoSEQ multiplex PCR; TCRdb lists only in-frame clones, some missing. The sample records 75,000 to 100,000 clones, about nine tenths being singletons. With 3 bases removed from V and 2 bases from J, the gap between germline ends came to 16 bases. Germline loops: CDR1 LNHDA, CDR2 SQIVND (reference sequence). The CDR3 consists of 16 residues. The chain joins TRBV19 to TRBJ1-2; possible D gene TRBD1, 5 bases. This TCR was recovered from a female donor in good health, enrolled as a control in a pregnancy study. The sequencing here drew on peripheral blood, taken after pregnancy. The CDR3 reads CASSIRGGLVNYGYTF. Here the CDR3 DNA reads TGTGCCAGTAGTATTAGGGGTGGTCTTGTGAACTATGGCTACACCTTC.